This TCR beta chain originates from a study of T cell clones after liver transplantation. As for the study in general: Third-party-reactive TCRbeta sequences from pre-transplant mixed lymphocyte reactions served as antigen-independent comparators. Regarding the study as a whole: Graft donor-reactive T cells may have migrated into the graft rather than being deleted.

On this clone: The antigen remains undetermined. Other DNA sequences in this sample translate to the same CDR3.

V was clipped by 4 bases and J by 1 base, with 11 bases between them. The CDR3 consists of 14 residues. From germline, CDR1 is SGHRS and CDR2 YFSETQ. The method was immunoSEQ multiplex PCR; TCRdb's version includes in-frame clones alone and lacks a portion of them. Here the sample spans roughly 120,000 clones, around nine tenths being singletons. Unstimulated PBMCs were sorted into CD3+CD4+ and CD3+CD8+ populations. The receptor's source is a human patient who received a liver transplant. Some T cells may trace back to the graft donor. Sequences were derived from CD4+ T cells from blood, sampled 12 months after liver transplant. The rearrangement joins TRBV5-1 to TRBJ1-1; D may be TRBD1 (5 bases). The CDR3, as DNA: TGCGCCAGCAGCCCCCAGGGTGCGAACACTGAAGCTTTCTTT. This sequence encodes CASSPQGANTEAFF.